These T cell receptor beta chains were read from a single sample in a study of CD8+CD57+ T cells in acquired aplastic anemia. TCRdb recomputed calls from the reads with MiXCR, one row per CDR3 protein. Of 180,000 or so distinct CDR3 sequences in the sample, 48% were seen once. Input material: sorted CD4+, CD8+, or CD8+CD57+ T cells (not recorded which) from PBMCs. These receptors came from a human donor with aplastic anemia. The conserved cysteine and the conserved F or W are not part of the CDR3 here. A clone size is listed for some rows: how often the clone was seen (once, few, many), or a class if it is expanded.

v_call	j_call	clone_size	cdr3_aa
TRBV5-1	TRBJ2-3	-	ASSKGGVSSTDTQY
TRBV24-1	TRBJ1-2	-	ATSDTTGVGYT
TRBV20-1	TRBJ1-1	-	SARDRGPEAF
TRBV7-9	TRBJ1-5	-	ASSLAVVGKQAQH
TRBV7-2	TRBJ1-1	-	ASSSDTRYTEAF
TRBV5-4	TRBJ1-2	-	ASSWVDRLNYGYT
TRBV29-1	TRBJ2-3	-	SVARTGDTDTQY
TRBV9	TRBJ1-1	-	ASGGATEAF
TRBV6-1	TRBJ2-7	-	ASSKKLLGVTPYEQY
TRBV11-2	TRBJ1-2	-	ASSLRQGGYGYT
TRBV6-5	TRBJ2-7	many	ASSTTSYEQY
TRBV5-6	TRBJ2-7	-	ASSHRAFEQY
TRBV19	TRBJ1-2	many	ASSLTGGAKGYT
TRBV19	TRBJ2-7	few	ASSGGESYEQY
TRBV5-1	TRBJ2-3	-	ASSLAERHTDTQY
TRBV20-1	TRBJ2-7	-	SASPTSGESYEQY
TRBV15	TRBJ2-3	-	ATSRGGVYRTGGGTDTQY
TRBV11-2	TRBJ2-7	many	ASSFQAPRGEQY
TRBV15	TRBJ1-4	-	ATSPRTGTNEKLF
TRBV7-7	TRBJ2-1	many	ASSPSGGATEQF
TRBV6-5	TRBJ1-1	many	ASTPGQGSTEAF
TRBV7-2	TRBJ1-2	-	ASSLAGASLGYT
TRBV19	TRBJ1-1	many	ASSALGTANTEAF
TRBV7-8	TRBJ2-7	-	ASSLGRVAAYEQY
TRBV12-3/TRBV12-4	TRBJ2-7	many	ASSLGGGQGML
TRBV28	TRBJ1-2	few	ASTRTGTSGYT
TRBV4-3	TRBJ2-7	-	ASSQVLQASYEQY
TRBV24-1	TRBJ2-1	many	ATSDPALAPGLGPDEQF
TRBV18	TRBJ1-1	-	ASSDYQGAGEAF
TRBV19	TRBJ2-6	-	GTTESGANVLT